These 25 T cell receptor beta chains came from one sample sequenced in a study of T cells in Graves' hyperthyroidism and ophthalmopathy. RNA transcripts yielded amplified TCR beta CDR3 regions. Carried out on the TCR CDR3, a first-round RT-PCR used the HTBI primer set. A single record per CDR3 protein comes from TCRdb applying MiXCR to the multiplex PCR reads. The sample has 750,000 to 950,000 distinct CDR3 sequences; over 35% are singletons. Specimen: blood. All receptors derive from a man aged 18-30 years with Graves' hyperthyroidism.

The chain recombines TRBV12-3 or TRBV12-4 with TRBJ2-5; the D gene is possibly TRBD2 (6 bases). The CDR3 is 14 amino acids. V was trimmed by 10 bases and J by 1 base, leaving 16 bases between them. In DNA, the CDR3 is TGTGCCACCTTACGGGGCGGGGCCCAAGAGACCCAGTACTTC. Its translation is CATLRGGAQETQYF.

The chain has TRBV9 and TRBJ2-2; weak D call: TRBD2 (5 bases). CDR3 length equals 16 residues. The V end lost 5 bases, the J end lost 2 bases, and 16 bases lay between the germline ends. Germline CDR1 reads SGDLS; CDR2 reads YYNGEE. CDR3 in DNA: TGTGCCAGCAGTTTGGACTTGAAGGACAACACCGGGGAGCTGTTTTTT. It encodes CASSLDLKDNTGELFF.

The CDR3 DNA is TGCAGTTTGCAGATGCATCATCAGCCCCAGCATTTT. This sequence encodes CSLQMHHQPQHF. The chain employs TRBV29-1 and TRBJ1-5; D call uncertain. The CDR3 consists of 12 residues. The germline V gene has CDR1 SQVTM and CDR2 ANQGSEA.

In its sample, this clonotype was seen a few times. CDR3 loop: CASSEPTMTGWNEQYF. The CDR3, as DNA: TGCGCCAGCAGTGAGCCGACGATGACGGGTTGGAACGAGCAGTACTTC. J is TRBJ2-7 and V is TRBV10-2; D uncertain. There are 16 residues in the CDR3. Looked up from germline, CDR1 is WSHSY and CDR2 is SAAADI. V gave up 2 bases and J gave up 5 bases, with 19 bases separating them.

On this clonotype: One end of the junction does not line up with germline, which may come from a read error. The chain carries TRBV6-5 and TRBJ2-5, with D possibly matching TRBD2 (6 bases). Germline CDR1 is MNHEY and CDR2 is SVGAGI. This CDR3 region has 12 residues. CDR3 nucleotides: TGTGCCAACAGTTACGATCGGGAGACCCATTACTTC. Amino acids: CANSYDRETHYF.

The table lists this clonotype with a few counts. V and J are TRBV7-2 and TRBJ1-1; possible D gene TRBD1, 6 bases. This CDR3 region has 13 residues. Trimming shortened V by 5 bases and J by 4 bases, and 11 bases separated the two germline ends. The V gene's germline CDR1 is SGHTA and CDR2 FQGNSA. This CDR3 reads CASSTEGVTEAFF. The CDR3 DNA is TGTGCCAGCAGCACTGAGGGGGTCACTGAAGCTTTCTTT.

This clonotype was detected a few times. CDR3 in DNA: TGTGCCGCTAAGACAGGGGGCGAAGAGACCCAGTACTTC. It encodes CAAKTGGEETQYF. The genes are TRBV13 and TRBJ2-5, with 10 bases fitting TRBD1. The V gene's germline CDR1 is PRHDT and CDR2 FYEKMQ (reference sequence). The J segment lost 3 bases and the V segment lost 11 bases, leaving 6 bases of the junction unmatched. The CDR3 loop spans 13 amino acids.

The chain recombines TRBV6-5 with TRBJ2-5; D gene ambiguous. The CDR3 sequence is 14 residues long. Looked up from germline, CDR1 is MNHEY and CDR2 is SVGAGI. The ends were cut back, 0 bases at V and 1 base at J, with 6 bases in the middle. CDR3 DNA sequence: TGTGCCAGCAGTTACTCGTCCCTCCAAGAGACCCAGTACTTC. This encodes CASSYSSLQETQYF.

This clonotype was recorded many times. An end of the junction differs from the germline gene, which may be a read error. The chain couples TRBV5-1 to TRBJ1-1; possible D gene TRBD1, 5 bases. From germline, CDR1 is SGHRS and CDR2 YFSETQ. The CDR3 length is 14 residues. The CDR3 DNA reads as TGTGCCAGCAGTTTAGGGCAGGGATTCACTGAAGCTTTCTTT. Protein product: CASSLGQGFTEAFF. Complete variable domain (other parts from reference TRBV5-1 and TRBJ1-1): KAGVTQTPRYLIKTRGQQVTLSCSPISGHRSVSWYQQTPGQGLQFLFEYFSETQRNKGNFPGRFSGRQFSNSRSEMNVSTLELGDSALYLCASSLGQGFTEAFFGQGTRLTVV.

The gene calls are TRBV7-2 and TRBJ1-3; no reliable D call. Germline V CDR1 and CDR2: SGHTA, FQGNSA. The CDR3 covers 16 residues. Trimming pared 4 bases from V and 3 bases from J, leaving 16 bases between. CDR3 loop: CASSSGLTGYGNTIYF. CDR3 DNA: TGTGCCAGCAGCTCCGGTCTGACGGGATATGGAAACACCATATATTTT.

CDR3 nucleotides: TGCAGAACGGATGCGGGATCAGATACGCAGTATTTT. Amino acids: CRTDAGSDTQYF. V is TRBV29-1 and J is TRBJ2-3; D perhaps matches TRBD2 (6 bases). There are 12 residues in the CDR3. Germline CDR1 is SQVTM and CDR2 is ANQGSEA.

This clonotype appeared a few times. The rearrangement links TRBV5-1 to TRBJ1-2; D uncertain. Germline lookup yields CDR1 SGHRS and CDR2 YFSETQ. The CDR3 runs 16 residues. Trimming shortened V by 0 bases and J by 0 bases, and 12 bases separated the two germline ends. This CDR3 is CASSLEEYETNYGYTF. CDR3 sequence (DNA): TGCGCCAGCAGCTTGGAGGAGTACGAAACTAACTATGGCTACACCTTC.

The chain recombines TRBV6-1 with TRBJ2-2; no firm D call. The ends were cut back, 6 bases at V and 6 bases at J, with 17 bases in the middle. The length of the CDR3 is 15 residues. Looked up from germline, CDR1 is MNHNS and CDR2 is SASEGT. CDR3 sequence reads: CASRPGRTISGELFF. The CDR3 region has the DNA TGTGCCAGCAGACCAGGACGAACCATATCCGGGGAGCTGTTTTTT.

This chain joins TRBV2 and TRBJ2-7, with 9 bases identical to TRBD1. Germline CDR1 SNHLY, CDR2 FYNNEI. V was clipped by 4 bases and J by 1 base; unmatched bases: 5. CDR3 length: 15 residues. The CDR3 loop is CASSVDRGLSYEQYF. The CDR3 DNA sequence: TGTGCCAGCAGTGTGGACAGGGGCCTTTCCTACGAGCAGTACTTC.

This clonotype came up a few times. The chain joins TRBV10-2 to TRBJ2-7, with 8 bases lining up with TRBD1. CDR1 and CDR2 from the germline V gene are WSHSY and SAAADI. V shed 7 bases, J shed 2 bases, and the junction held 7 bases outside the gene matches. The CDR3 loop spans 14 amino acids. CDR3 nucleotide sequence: TGCGCCAGCATACGACAGGGGTTGGCCTACGAGCAGTACTTC. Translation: CASIRQGLAYEQYF.

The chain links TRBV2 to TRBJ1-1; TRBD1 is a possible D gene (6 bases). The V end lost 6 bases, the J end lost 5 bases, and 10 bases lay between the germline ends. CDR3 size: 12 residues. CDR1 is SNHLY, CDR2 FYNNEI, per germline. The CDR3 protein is CASRAGETEAFF. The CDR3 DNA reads TGTGCCAGCAGAGCAGGGGAGACTGAAGCTTTCTTT.

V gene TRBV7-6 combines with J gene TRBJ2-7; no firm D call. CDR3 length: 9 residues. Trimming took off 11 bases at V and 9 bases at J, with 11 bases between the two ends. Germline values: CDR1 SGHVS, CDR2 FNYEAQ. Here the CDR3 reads CAPLGRQYF. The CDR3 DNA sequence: TGTGCCCCCTTAGGGCGGCAGTACTTC.

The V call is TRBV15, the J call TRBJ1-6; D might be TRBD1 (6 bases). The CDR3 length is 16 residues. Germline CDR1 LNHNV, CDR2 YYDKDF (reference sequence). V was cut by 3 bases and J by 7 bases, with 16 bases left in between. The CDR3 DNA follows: TGTGCCACCAGCAGCCTGATGGACAGCTCGAATTCACCCCTCCACTTT. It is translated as CATSSLMDSSNSPLHF.

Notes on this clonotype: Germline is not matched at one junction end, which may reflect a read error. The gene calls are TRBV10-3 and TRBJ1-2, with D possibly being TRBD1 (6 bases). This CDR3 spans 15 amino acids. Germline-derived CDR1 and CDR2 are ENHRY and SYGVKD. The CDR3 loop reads CAVSPDSGNLYGYTF. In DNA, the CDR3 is TGTGCCGTCAGTCCGGACAGCGGGAACCTATATGGCTACACCTTC.

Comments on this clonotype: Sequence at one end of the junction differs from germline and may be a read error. CDR3 region: CSAKRRELVYEQNF. In nucleotides, the CDR3 is TGCAGTGCCAAACGGAGGGAACTCGTTTACGAGCAGAACTTC. The chain carries TRBV20-1 and TRBJ2-7; D may be TRBD2 (6 bases). The germline V gene has CDR1 DFQATT and CDR2 SNEGSKA (reference sequence). This CDR3 region has 14 residues.

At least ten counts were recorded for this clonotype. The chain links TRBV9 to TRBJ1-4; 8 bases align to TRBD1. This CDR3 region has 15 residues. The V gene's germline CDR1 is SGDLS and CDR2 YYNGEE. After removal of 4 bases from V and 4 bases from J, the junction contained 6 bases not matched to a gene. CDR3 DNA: TGTGCCAGCAGCCTGGGACAGGCGATTAATGAAAAACTGTTTTTT. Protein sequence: CASSLGQAINEKLFF.

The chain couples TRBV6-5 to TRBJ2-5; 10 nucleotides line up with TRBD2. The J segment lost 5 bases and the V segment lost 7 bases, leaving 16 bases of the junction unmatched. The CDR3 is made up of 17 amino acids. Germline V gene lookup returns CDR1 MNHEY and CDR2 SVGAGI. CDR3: CASMQPSGRWRTETQYF. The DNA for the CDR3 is TGTGCCAGCATGCAACCTAGCGGGAGATGGAGGACTGAGACCCAGTACTTC.

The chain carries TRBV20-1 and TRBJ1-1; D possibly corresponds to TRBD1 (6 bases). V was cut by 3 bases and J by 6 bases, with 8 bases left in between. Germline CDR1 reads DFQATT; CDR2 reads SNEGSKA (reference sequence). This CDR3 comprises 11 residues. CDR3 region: CSASQGSEAFF. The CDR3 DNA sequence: TGCAGTGCTAGCCAGGGGTCTGAAGCTTTCTTT.

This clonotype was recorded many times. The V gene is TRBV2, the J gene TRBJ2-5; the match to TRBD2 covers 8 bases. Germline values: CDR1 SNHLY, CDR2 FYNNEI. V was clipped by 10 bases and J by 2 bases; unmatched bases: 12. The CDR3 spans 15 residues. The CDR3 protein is CATPGLAETQETQYF. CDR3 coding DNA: TGTGCCACCCCTGGACTAGCAGAGACACAAGAGACCCAGTACTTC.

CDR3 in amino acids: CASSPVLGTYNSPLHF. The DNA for the CDR3 is TGTGCCAGCAGCCCCGTTCTGGGGACCTATAATTCACCCCTCCACTTT. The chain is built from TRBV7-9 and TRBJ1-6; unclear D gene. V dropped 5 bases and J dropped 2 bases, with 13 bases sitting between them. CDR1 is SEHNR, CDR2 FQNEAQ, per germline (reference sequence). The CDR3 covers 16 residues.